The rows below give T cell receptor beta chains drawn from one sample of a study of T cells in localized non-small cell lung cancer. TCRdb keeps only in-frame clones here, not all; method: immunoSEQ multiplex PCR. The sample has 2,500 to 3,000 clones, 20% to 30% seen once; the top ten hold 25% to 30%. The sample here was lung tumor tissue, taken before any cancer treatment. The receptors stem from a male donor aged 60 or older with stage I lung adenocarcinoma. Both conserved end residues are part of each CDR3. The order of the fields is CDR3 protein, CDR3 DNA, J gene, D gene, clone size, V gene. The D gene is left open where the match is weak. Some rows have no size entry. The others give once, few or many, or a class for an expanded clone.

CASSSGQGLPTSYEQYF TGTGCCAGCAGCTCCGGACAGGGACTCCCCACTTCCTACGAGCAGTACTTC TRBJ2-7 TRBD1 few TRBV11-3
CASSKSGTKYNEQFF TGTGCCAGCAGCAAATCCGGGACCAAGTACAATGAGCAGTTCTTC TRBJ2-1 . medium-sized TRBV11-3
CSVEGRAREAFF TGCAGCGTTGAAGGCAGGGCCCGTGAAGCTTTCTTT TRBJ1-1 . . TRBV29-1
CASSSATGAGYEQYF TGTGCCAGCAGTTCGGCCACAGGGGCGGGCTACGAGCAGTACTTC TRBJ2-7 TRBD1 few TRBV6-8
CAIRGEGRGFEQYF TGTGCCATCAGGGGGGAGGGACGGGGCTTCGAGCAGTACTTC TRBJ2-7 . . TRBV6-8
CASSQGQEYNSPLHF TGCGCCAGCAGCCAGGGCCAGGAGTATAATTCACCCCTCCACTTT TRBJ1-6 . . TRBV5-1
CASSSRGGQGSDTQYF TGTGCCAGCAGCTCTAGGGGGGGACAGGGTTCAGATACGCAGTATTTT TRBJ2-3 TRBD1 few TRBV11-3
CASSSLAVTDTQYF TGTGCCAGCAGCTCCCTAGCGGTAACAGATACGCAGTATTTT TRBJ2-3 TRBD2 few TRBV11-3
CASSAGPQARTEAFF TGTGCCAGCAGCGCCGGACCCCAGGCTAGGACTGAAGCTTTCTTT TRBJ1-1 . few TRBV9
CASSSGSYGYTF TGTGCCAGCAGTTCCGGGAGCTATGGCTACACCTTC TRBJ1-2 . medium-sized TRBV6-8
CSVGEGVGTEAFF TGCAGCGTTGGGGAGGGCGTTGGCACTGAAGCTTTCTTT TRBJ1-1 . few TRBV29-1
CASRALNLAAHTGELFF TGTGCCAGCAGAGCTCTAAATCTAGCGGCGCACACCGGGGAGCTGTTTTTT TRBJ2-2 TRBD2 . TRBV11-3
CASSDGPNEKLFF TGTGCCAGCAGCGACGGACCTAATGAAAAACTGTTTTTT TRBJ1-4 . . TRBV6-8